Listed below are T cell receptor beta chains from one sample, sequenced in a study of cytomegalovirus exposure and HLA in healthy donors. The assay was immunoSEQ multiplex PCR, and TCRdb's table has in-frame clones only and misses some. This table holds about 140,000 clones, approximately 91% found once. The sequencing input was PBMCs. The receptors here all came from a middle-aged woman in good health and CMV-seronegative. Both conserved end residues are part of each CDR3. Each record gives: J gene, clone size, D gene, V gene, CDR3 protein, CDR3 DNA. D genes are given only for firm matches. Only some rows state a clone size, as once, few, many or a class for expanded clones.

>TRBJ1-3|NA|NA|TRBV7-9
CASSLRGSYSGNTIYF
TGTGCCAGCAGCTTACGGGGATCCTACTCTGGAAACACCATATATTTT
>TRBJ2-7|few|NA|TRBV18
CASSLAETYEQYF
TGTGCCAGCTCACTAGCCGAGACCTACGAGCAGTACTTC
>TRBJ2-2|NA|TRBD2|TRBV2
CASKGASGDTGELFF
TGTGCCAGTAAGGGGGCTAGCGGGGACACCGGGGAGCTGTTTTTT
>TRBJ2-7|NA|NA|TRBV5-1
CASSLEGHRYEQYF
TGCGCCAGCAGCTTGGAGGGACACCGTTACGAGCAGTACTTC
>TRBJ1-1|NA|NA|TRBV30
CAWRPGILKTEAFF
TGTGCCTGGAGGCCCGGGATATTGAAGACTGAAGCTTTCTTT
>TRBJ1-1|NA|TRBD1|TRBV5-6
CASSETGGTEAFF
TGTGCCAGCAGCGAAACAGGGGGCACTGAAGCTTTCTTT
>TRBJ2-2|few|NA|TRBV7-9
CASSSPPGSSNTGELFF
TGTGCCAGCAGCTCGCCCCCCGGGAGTTCGAACACCGGGGAGCTGTTTTTT
>TRBJ2-2|NA|TRBD2|TRBV7-9
CASSPPFRLAGNTGELFF
TGTGCCAGCAGCCCCCCATTCCGACTAGCGGGGAACACCGGGGAGCTGTTTTTT
>TRBJ2-2|NA|TRBD2|TRBV5-4
CATTQVAGVDGELFF
TGTGCCACCACCCAAGTAGCGGGAGTTGACGGGGAGCTGTTTTTT
>TRBJ2-3|NA|TRBD2|TRBV10-3
CAISEPSGITDTQYF
TGTGCCATCAGTGAGCCTAGCGGGATCACAGATACGCAGTATTTT
>TRBJ2-5|NA|TRBD1|TRBV11-3
CASSSRQGDETQYF
TGTGCCAGCAGCTCAAGACAGGGGGATGAGACCCAGTACTTC
>TRBJ2-1|NA|TRBD2|TRBV28
CASVRGGSYNEQFF
TGTGCCAGCGTAAGGGGAGGGTCCTACAATGAGCAGTTCTTC
>TRBJ1-2|once|NA|TRBV19
CATLPLVRSSYGYTF
TGTGCCACCCTACCGCTGGTACGAAGTAGCTATGGCTACACCTTC
>TRBJ2-1|once|TRBD2|TRBV29-1
CSVGLAGVLEQFF
TGCAGCGTGGGACTAGCGGGAGTACTTGAGCAGTTCTTC
>TRBJ2-2|NA|NA|TRBV7-2
CASRSDANTGELFF
TGTGCCAGCAGATCAGATGCGAACACCGGGGAGCTGTTTTTT
>TRBJ2-1|once|TRBD2|TRBV18
CASSPPIGTSGSLFPYNEQFF
TGTGCCAGCTCACCACCAATTGGGACTAGCGGGAGTTTGTTTCCCTACAATGAGCAGTTCTTC
>TRBJ2-5|NA|TRBD1|TRBV7-9
CASSHRDRPPETQYF
TGTGCCAGCAGCCACCGGGACAGGCCCCCAGAGACCCAGTACTTC
>TRBJ2-1|NA|NA|TRBV5-4
CASSLSGRLDNEQFF
TGTGCCAGCAGCTTGTCGGGAAGACTAGATAATGAGCAGTTCTTC
>TRBJ1-5|NA|NA|TRBV19
CASSMWVRQPQHF
TGTGCCAGTAGTATGTGGGTGCGGCAGCCCCAGCATTTT
>TRBJ2-2|NA|NA|TRBV7-8
CASSGQPGTGELFF
TGTGCCAGCAGCGGGCAACCAGGGACCGGGGAGCTGTTTTTT
>TRBJ2-1|few|TRBD2|TRBV27
CASSTRLAGVPYNEQFF
TGTGCCAGCAGTACGAGACTAGCGGGAGTTCCCTACAATGAGCAGTTCTTC
>TRBJ2-3|NA|TRBD2|TRBV5-1
CASSLGRLAGTDTQYF
TGCGCCAGCAGCTTGGGTCGGCTAGCGGGCACAGATACGCAGTATTTT
>TRBJ2-7|NA|TRBD1|TRBV27
CASTTGTGTPYEQYF
TGTGCCAGCACCACCGGGACAGGGACCCCCTACGAGCAGTACTTC
>TRBJ1-1|NA|TRBD1|TRBV6-5
CASTPDRGNTEAFF
TGTGCCAGCACCCCGGACAGGGGAAACACTGAAGCTTTCTTT
>TRBJ2-6|NA|NA|TRBV11-3
CASSLVFAGHVLTF
TGTGCCAGCAGCTTAGTCTTCGCAGGGCACGTCCTGACTTTC
>TRBJ2-1|NA|NA|TRBV6-6
CASSIQGNEQFF
TGTGCCAGCAGTATACAGGGAAATGAGCAGTTCTTC
>TRBJ2-7|NA|TRBD2|TRBV28
CASSFDAGGCEQYF
TGTGCCAGCAGTTTTGACGCGGGAGGTTGCGAGCAGTACTTC
>TRBJ2-1|NA|TRBD2|TRBV19
CASTIRSTSGRDEQFF
TGTGCCAGTACTATCCGGTCGACTAGCGGGAGGGATGAGCAGTTCTTC
>TRBJ2-5|NA|NA|TRBV7-7
CASSLREPPETQYF
TGTGCCAGCAGCTTGAGGGAGCCTCCCGAGACCCAGTACTTC